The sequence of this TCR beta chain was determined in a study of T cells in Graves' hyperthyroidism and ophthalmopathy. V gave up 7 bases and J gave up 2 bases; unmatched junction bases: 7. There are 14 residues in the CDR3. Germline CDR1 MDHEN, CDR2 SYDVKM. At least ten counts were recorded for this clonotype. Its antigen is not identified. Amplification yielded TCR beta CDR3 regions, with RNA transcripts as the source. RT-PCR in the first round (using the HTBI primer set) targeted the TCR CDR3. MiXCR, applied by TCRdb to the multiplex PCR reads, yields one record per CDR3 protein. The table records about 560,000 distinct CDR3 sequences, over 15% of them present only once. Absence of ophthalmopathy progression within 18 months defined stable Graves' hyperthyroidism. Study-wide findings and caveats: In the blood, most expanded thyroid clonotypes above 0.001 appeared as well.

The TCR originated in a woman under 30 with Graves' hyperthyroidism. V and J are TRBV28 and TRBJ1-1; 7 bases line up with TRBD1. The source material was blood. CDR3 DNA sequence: TGTGCCAGCAAAGCCGGGACAGATAACACTGAAGCTTTCTTT. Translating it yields CASKAGTDNTEAFF.